These T cell receptor beta chains were read from a single sample in a study of T cells in Graves' hyperthyroidism and ophthalmopathy. TCRdb recomputed calls from the multiplex PCR reads with MiXCR, one row per CDR3 protein. The table has roughly 400,000 distinct CDR3 sequences, about 15% seen once. The sample taken for sequencing was blood. The receptors stem from a woman under 30 with Graves' hyperthyroidism that later progressed to Graves' ophthalmopathy. Each CDR3 is given with its conserved first and last residue. Fields, in order: V gene, D gene, J gene, clone size, CDR3 DNA, CDR3 protein. The D gene is left open where the match is weak. Expanded clones get a size class; other rows say once, few or many, or leave the size out.

v_gene: TRBV7-9; d_gene: NA; j_gene: TRBJ1-1; abundance: many; CDR3nt: TGTGCCAGCAGCTTAGGGCGGACTACTAACACTGAAGCTTTCTTT; CDR3aa: CASSLGRTTNTEAFF
v_gene: TRBV7-2; d_gene: NA; j_gene: TRBJ2-5; abundance: NA; CDR3nt: TGTGCCAGCAGCTTCATCTCTCAAGAGACCCAGTACTTC; CDR3aa: CASSFISQETQYF
v_gene: TRBV5-6; d_gene: TRBD1; j_gene: TRBJ2-3; abundance: many; CDR3nt: TGTGCCAGCAGCTTGGGACAGGGCTTGTCTGATACGCAGTATTTT; CDR3aa: CASSLGQGLSDTQYF
v_gene: TRBV28; d_gene: NA; j_gene: TRBJ1-6; abundance: few; CDR3nt: TGTGCCAGCAGTTTATACAGGGAGGATTCACCCCTCCACTTT; CDR3aa: CASSLYREDSPLHF
v_gene: TRBV20-1; d_gene: NA; j_gene: TRBJ2-1; abundance: many; CDR3nt: TGCAGTGCCCCGGACTATTATTTCTCCTACAATGAGCAGTTCTTC; CDR3aa: CSAPDYYFSYNEQFF
v_gene: TRBV4-1; d_gene: NA; j_gene: TRBJ1-2; abundance: NA; CDR3nt: TGCGCCAGCAGCCAAGATGGGATACAGGTTAACTATGGCTACACCTTC; CDR3aa: CASSQDGIQVNYGYTF
v_gene: TRBV20-1; d_gene: NA; j_gene: TRBJ2-7; abundance: NA; CDR3nt: TGCAGTGCCCGGTCCCCGGTGGAGTTTAACGAGCGGTACTTC; CDR3aa: CSARSPVEFNERYF
v_gene: TRBV20-1; d_gene: NA; j_gene: TRBJ1-5; abundance: NA; CDR3nt: TGCAGTGCCACTACACCGGGGAGTGGACAGCCCCAGCATTTT; CDR3aa: CSATTPGSGQPQHF
v_gene: TRBV29-1; d_gene: TRBD1; j_gene: TRBJ2-6; abundance: NA; CDR3nt: TGCAGCAACCGCCTGTTGGACAGGGGCTCCTCTGGGGCCAACGTCCTGACTTTC; CDR3aa: CSNRLLDRGSSGANVLTF
v_gene: TRBV18; d_gene: NA; j_gene: TRBJ2-4; abundance: NA; CDR3nt: TGTGCCAGCTCACCCGACAACGCCAAAAACATTCAGTACTTC; CDR3aa: CASSPDNAKNIQYF
v_gene: TRBV18; d_gene: TRBD2; j_gene: TRBJ2-3; abundance: NA; CDR3nt: TGTGCCAGCTCACCCATGCTAGCGGGAGGGTCCACAGATACGCAGTATTTT; CDR3aa: CASSPMLAGGSTDTQYF
v_gene: TRBV4-3; d_gene: TRBD2; j_gene: TRBJ2-7; abundance: NA; CDR3nt: TGCGCCAGCAGCCAACTCGGGCGGGAGAGTGGCGAGCAGTACTTC; CDR3aa: CASSQLGRESGEQYF
v_gene: TRBV2; d_gene: NA; j_gene: TRBJ2-2; abundance: many; CDR3nt: TGTGCCAGCAGCATCGGGGAGCTGTTTTTT; CDR3aa: CASSIGELFF
v_gene: TRBV3-1; d_gene: NA; j_gene: TRBJ2-4; abundance: many; CDR3nt: TGTGCCAGCAGCCAAGATAAGCACCTGATAGCCAAAAACATTCAGTACTTC; CDR3aa: CASSQDKHLIAKNIQYF
v_gene: TRBV6-2/TRBV6-3; d_gene: TRBD1; j_gene: TRBJ2-7; abundance: NA; CDR3nt: TGTGCCAGCAGTTATTCCCCGGGACAGCAATTCTACGAGCAGTACTTC; CDR3aa: CASSYSPGQQFYEQYF
v_gene: TRBV6-5; d_gene: TRBD1; j_gene: TRBJ1-2; abundance: many; CDR3nt: TGTGCCAGCAGTTACTTTGCCCTGGACAGGGCCCAGCAAGGCTACACCTTC; CDR3aa: CASSYFALDRAQQGYTF
v_gene: TRBV7-9; d_gene: NA; j_gene: TRBJ1-4; abundance: NA; CDR3nt: TGTGCCAGCAGCTTGACGGGCTCTAATGAAAAACTGTTTTTT; CDR3aa: CASSLTGSNEKLFF
v_gene: TRBV18; d_gene: NA; j_gene: TRBJ2-1; abundance: many; CDR3nt: TGTGCCAGCTCACTGGGAATGGGGTCCTACAATGAGCAGTTCTTC; CDR3aa: CASSLGMGSYNEQFF
v_gene: TRBV28; d_gene: NA; j_gene: TRBJ2-3; abundance: many; CDR3nt: TGTGCCAGCAGTTTTCCGGCAGGGTTCACAGATACGCAGTATTTT; CDR3aa: CASSFPAGFTDTQYF
v_gene: TRBV6-1; d_gene: NA; j_gene: TRBJ1-2; abundance: NA; CDR3nt: TGTGCCAGCAAAGGGGATGGGGGACCGTATGGCTACACCTTC; CDR3aa: CASKGDGGPYGYTF
v_gene: TRBV13; d_gene: NA; j_gene: TRBJ2-2; abundance: few; CDR3nt: TGTGCCAGCAGCTTAGCCCTCGATGGGGAGCTGTTTTTT; CDR3aa: CASSLALDGELFF
v_gene: TRBV7-2; d_gene: NA; j_gene: TRBJ1-4; abundance: many; CDR3nt: TGTGCCAGCAGCCGCTGGGGGATTAATGAAAAACTGTTTTTT; CDR3aa: CASSRWGINEKLFF
v_gene: TRBV2; d_gene: NA; j_gene: TRBJ2-4; abundance: few; CDR3nt: TGTGCCAGCAGTCCGCAAGGGAAAAGTACAGCCAAAAACATTCAGTACTTC; CDR3aa: CASSPQGKSTAKNIQYF
v_gene: TRBV5-1; d_gene: TRBD1; j_gene: TRBJ2-7; abundance: NA; CDR3nt: TGCGCCAGCAGCTTGGGGGACAGGGTATTGGGGCAGTACTTC; CDR3aa: CASSLGDRVLGQYF
v_gene: TRBV29-1; d_gene: NA; j_gene: TRBJ2-1; abundance: many; CDR3nt: TGCAGCGTTGAAGGACTAGTTGGAAACAATGAGCAGTTCTTC; CDR3aa: CSVEGLVGNNEQFF
v_gene: TRBV28; d_gene: NA; j_gene: TRBJ2-7; abundance: many; CDR3nt: TGTGCCAGCAGTTTACGGCGCAGGGACGAGCAGTACTTC; CDR3aa: CASSLRRRDEQYF